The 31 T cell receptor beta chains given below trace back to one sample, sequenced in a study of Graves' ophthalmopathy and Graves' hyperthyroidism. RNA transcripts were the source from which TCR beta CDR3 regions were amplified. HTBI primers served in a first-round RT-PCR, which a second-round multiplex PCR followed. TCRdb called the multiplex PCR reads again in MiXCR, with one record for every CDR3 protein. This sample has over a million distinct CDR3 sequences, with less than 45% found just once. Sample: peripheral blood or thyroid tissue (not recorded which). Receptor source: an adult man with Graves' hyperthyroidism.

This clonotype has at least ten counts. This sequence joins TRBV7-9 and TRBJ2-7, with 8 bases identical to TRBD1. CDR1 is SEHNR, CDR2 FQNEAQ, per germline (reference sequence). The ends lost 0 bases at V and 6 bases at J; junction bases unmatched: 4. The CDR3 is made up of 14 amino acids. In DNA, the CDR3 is TGTGCCAGCAGCTTAGCGGACAGGGCGGGCGAGCAGTACTTC. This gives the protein CASSLADRAGEQYF.

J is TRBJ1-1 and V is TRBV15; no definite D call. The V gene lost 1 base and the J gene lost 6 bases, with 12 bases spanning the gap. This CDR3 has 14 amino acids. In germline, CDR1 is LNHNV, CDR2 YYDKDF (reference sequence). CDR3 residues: CATSRGPGRSEAFF. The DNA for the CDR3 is TGTGCCACCAGCAGAGGCCCAGGCCGCTCTGAAGCTTTCTTT.

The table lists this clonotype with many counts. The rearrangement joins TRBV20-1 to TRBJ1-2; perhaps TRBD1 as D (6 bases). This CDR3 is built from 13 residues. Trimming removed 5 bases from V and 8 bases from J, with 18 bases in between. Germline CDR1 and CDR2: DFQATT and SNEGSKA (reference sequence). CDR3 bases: TGCAGTGCTCCGGACAGTGATTATGGAGGCTACACCTTC. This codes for CSAPDSDYGGYTF.

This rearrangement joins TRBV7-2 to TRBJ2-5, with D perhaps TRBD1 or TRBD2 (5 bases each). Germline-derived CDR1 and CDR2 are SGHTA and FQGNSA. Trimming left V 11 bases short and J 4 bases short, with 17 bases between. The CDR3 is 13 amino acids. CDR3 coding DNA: TGTGCCTGGAGTGCCGGGGCCAGAGAGACCCAGTACTTC. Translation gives CAWSAGARETQYF.

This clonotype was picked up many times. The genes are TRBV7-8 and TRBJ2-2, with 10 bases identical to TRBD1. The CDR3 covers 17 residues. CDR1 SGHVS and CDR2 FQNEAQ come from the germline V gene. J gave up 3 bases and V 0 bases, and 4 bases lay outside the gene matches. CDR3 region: CASSLAVGTGDTGELFF. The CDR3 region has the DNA TGTGCCAGCAGCTTAGCGGTGGGGACAGGGGACACCGGGGAGCTGTTTTTT.

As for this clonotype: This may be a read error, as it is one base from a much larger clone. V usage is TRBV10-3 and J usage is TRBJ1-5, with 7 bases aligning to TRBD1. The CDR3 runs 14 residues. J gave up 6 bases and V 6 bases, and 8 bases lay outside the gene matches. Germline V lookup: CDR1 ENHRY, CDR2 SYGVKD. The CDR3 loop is CAIRADRDGQPQHF. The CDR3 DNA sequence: TGTGCCATCAGAGCCGACAGGGACGGTCAGCCCCAGCATTTT.

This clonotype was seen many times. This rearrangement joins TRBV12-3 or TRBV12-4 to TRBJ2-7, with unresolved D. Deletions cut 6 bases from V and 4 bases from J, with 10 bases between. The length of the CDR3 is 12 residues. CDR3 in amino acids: CASSVTGYEQYF. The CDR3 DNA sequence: TGTGCCAGCAGCGTGACTGGGTACGAGCAGTACTTC.

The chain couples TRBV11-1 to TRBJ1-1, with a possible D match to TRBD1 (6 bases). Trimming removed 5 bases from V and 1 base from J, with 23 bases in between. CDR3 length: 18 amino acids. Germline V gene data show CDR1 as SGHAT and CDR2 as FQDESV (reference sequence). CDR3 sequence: CASSLRTDSIPRNTEAFF. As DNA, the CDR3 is TGTGCCAGCAGCCTCAGGACAGATTCGATTCCCAGGAACACTGAAGCTTTCTTT.

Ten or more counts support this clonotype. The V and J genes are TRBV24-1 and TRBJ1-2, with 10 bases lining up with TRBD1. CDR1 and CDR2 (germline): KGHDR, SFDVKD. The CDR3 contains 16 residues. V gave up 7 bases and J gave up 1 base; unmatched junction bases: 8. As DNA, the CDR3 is TGTGCCACCAGCGGGGACAGGGGACCTTTTAACTATGGCTACACCTTC. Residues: CATSGDRGPFNYGYTF.

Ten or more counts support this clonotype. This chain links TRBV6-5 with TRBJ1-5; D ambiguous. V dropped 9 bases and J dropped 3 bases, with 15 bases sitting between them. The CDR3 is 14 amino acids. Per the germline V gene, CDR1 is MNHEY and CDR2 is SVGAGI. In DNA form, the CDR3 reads TGTGCCAGTTCATCAGGTAAACCCAATCAGCCCCAGCATTTT. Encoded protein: CASSSGKPNQPQHF.

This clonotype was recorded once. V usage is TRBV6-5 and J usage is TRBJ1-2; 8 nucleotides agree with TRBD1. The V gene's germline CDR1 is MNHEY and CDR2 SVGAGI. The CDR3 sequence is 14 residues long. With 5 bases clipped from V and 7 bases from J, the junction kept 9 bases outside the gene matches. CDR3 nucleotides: TGTGCCAGCAGTGACGACAGGGGTTTTAGTGGCTACACCTTC. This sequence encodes CASSDDRGFSGYTF.

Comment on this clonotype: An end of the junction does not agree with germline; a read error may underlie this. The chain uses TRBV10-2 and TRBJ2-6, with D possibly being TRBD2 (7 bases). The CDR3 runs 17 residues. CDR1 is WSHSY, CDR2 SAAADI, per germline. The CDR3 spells CASSIEGGDTGANVLTF. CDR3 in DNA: TGTGCCAGCAGTATAGAGGGGGGGGACACTGGGGCCAACGTCCTGACTTTC.

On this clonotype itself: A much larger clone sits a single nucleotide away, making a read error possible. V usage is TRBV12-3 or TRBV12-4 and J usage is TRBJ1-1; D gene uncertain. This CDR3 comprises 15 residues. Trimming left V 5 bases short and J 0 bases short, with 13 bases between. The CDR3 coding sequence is TGTGCCAGCAGTCCCGGACTGGTCATGAACACTGAAGCTTTCTTT. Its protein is CASSPGLVMNTEAFF.

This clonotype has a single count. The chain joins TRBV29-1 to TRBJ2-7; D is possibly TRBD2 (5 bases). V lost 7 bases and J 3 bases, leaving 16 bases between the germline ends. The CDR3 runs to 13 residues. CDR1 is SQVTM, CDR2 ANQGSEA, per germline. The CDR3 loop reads CSDSAHDLYEQYF. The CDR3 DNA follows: TGCAGCGATAGCGCCCATGACCTCTACGAGCAGTACTTC.

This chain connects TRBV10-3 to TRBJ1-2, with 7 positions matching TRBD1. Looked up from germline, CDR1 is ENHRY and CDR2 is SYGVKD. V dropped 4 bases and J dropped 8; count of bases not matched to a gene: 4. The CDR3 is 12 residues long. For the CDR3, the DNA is TGTGCCATCAGTGGACAGGGCTGCGGCTACACCTTC. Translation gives CAISGQGCGYTF.

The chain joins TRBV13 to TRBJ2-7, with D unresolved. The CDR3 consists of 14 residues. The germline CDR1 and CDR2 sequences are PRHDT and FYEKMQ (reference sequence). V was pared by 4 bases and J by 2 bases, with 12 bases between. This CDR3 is CASSSSDLTYEQYF. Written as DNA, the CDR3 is TGTGCCAGCAGCTCCTCAGATTTGACCTACGAGCAGTACTTC.

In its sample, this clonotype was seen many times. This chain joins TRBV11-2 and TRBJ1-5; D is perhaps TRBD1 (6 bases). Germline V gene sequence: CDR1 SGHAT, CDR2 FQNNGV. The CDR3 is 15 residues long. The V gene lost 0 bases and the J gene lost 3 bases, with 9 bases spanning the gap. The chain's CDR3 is CASSLEGGFNQPQHF. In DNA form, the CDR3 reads TGTGCCAGCAGCTTAGAAGGGGGGTTCAATCAGCCCCAGCATTTT.

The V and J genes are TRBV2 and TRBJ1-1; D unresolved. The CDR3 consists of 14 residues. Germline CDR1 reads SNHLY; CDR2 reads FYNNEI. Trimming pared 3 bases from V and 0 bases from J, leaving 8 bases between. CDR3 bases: TGTGCCAGCAGTGATCGCAGGATGAACACTGAAGCTTTCTTT. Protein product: CASSDRRMNTEAFF.

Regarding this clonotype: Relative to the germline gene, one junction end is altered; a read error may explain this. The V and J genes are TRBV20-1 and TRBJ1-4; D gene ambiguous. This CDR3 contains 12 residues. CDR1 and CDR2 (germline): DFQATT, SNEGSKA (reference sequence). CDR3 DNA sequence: TGCAGTGCTAGAAGACGCGAGGAAAGACTGTTTTTT. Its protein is CSARRREERLFF.

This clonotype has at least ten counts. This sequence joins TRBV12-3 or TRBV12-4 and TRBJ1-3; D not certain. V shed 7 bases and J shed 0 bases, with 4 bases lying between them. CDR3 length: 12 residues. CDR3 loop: CASNLSGNTIYF. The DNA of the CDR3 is TGTGCCAGCAATCTCTCTGGAAACACCATATATTTT.

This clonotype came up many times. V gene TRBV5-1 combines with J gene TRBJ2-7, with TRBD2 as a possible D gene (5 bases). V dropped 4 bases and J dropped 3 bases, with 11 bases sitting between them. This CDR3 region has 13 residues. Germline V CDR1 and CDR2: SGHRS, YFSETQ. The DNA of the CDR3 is TGCGCCAGCAGCCATCCTGGAGGCTACGAGCAGTACTTC. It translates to CASSHPGGYEQYF.

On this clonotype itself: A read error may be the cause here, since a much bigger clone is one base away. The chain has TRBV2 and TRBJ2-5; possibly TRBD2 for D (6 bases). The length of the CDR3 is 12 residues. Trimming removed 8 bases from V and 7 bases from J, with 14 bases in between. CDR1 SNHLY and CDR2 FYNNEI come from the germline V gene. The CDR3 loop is CASLDRGGTQYF. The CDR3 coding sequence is TGTGCCAGCCTAGACCGGGGAGGGACCCAGTACTTC.

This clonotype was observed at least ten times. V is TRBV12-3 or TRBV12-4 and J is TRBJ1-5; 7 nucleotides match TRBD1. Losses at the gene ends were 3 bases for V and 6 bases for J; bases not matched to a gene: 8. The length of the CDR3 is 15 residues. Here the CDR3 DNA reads TGTGCCAGCAGTTTTAGACAGGGAACGGTTCAGCCCCAGCATTTT. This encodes CASSFRQGTVQPQHF.

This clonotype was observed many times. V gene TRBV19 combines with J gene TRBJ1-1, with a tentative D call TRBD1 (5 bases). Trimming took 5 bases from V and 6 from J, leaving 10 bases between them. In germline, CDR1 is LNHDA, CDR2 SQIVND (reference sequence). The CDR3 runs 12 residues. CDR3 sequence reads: CASSPTAAEAFF. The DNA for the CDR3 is TGTGCCAGTAGTCCGACAGCCGCTGAAGCTTTCTTT.

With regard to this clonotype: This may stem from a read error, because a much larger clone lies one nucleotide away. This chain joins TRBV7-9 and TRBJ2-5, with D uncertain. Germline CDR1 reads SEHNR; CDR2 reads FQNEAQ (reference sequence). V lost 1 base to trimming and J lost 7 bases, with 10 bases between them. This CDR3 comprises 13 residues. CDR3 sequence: CASSLDWQMTQYF. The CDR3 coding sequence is TGTGCCAGCAGCTTAGACTGGCAGATGACCCAGTACTTC. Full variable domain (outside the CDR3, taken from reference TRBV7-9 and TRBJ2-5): DTGVSQNPRHKITKRGQNVTFRCDPISEHNRLYWYRQTLGQGPEFLTYFQNEAQLEKSRLLSDRFSAERPKGSFSTLEIQRTEQGDSAMYLCASSLDWQMTQYFGPGTRLLVL.

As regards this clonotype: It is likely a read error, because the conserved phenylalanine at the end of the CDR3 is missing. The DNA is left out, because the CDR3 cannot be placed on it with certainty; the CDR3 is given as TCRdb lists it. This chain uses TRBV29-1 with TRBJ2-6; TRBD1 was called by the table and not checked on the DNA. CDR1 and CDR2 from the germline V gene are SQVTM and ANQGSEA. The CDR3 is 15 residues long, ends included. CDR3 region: CSVGAGGSGANVLVL.

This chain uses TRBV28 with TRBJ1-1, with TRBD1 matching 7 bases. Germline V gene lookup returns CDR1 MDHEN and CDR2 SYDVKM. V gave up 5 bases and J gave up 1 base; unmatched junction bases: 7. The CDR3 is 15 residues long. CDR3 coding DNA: TGTGCCAGCAGTACCTGGACAGGAGCGAACACTGAAGCTTTCTTT. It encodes CASSTWTGANTEAFF.

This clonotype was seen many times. The CDR3 nucleotides read TGTGCCAGTAGTGCCGACACAGGGTACAACGAGCAGTACTTC. Residues: CASSADTGYNEQYF. This rearrangement joins TRBV19 to TRBJ2-7; D perhaps matches TRBD1 (6 bases). The CDR3 extends over 14 amino acids. Germline V CDR1 and CDR2: LNHDA, SQIVND (reference sequence). With 5 bases removed from V and 5 bases from J, the gap between germline ends came to 16 bases.

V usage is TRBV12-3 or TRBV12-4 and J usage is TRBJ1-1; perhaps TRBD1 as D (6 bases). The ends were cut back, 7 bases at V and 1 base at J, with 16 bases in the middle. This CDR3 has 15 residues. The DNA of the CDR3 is TGTGCCAGCAACCTCAGGGGTGCGGGGAACACTGAAGCTTTCTTT. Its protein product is CASNLRGAGNTEAFF.

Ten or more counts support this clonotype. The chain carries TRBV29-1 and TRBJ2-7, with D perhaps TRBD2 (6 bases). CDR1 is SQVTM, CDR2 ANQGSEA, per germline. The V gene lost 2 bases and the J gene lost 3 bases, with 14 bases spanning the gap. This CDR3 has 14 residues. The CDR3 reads CSVETAGHGYEQYF. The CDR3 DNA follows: TGCAGCGTTGAAACTGCGGGGCACGGCTACGAGCAGTACTTC.

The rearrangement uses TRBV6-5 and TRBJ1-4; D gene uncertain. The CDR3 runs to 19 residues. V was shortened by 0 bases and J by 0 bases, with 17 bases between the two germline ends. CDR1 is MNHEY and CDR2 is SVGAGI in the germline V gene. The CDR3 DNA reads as TGTGCCAGCAGTTACTCGACTCCCTTTCGGGCTGCAACTAATGAAAAACTGTTTTTT. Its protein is CASSYSTPFRAATNEKLFF.